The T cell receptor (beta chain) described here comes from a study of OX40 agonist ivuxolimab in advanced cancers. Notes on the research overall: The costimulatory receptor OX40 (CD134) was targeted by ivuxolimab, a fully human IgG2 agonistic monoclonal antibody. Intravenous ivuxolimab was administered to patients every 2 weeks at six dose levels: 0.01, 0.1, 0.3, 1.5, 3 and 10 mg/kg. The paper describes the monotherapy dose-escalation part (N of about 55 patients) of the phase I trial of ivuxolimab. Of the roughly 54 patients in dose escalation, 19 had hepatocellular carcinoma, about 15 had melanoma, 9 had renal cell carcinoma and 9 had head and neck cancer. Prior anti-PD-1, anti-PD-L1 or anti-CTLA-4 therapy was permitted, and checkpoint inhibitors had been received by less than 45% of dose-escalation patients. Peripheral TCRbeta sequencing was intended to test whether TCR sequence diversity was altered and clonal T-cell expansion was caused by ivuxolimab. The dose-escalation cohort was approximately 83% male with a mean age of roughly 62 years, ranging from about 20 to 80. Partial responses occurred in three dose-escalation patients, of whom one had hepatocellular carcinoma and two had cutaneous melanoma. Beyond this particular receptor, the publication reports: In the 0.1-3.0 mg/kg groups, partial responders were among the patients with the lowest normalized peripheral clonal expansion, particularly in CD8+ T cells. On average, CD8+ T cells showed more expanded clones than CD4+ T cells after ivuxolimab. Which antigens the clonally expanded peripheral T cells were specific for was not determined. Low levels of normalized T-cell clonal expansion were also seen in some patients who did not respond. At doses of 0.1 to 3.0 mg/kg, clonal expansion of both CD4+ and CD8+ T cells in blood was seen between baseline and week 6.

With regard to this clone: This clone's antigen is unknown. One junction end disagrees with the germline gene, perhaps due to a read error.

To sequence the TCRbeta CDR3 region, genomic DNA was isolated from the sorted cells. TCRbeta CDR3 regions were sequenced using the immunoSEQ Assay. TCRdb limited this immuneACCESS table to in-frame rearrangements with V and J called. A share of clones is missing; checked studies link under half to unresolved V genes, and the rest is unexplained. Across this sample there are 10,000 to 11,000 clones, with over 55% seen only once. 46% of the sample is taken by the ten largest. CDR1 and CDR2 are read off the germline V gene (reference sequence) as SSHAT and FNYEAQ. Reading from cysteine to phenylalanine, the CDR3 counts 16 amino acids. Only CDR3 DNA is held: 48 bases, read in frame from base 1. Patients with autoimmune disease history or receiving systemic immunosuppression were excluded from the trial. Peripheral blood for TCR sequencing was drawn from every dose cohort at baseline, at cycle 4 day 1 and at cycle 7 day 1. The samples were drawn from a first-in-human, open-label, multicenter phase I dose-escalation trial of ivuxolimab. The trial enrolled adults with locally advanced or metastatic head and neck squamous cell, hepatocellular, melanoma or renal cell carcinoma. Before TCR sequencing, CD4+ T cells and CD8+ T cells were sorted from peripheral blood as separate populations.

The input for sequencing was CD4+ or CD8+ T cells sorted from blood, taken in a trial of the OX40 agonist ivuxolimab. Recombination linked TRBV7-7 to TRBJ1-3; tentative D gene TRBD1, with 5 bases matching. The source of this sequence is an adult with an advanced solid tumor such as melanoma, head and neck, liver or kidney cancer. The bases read TGTGCTAGCAGCTTGGGGCCCCCGGGCAGTGGAAACACCATATATTTT. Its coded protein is CASSLGPPGSGNTIYF.